One and the same sample provided the 13 T cell receptor beta chains below, sequenced in a study of blood T cell repertoires in COVID-19 (dated by TCRdb to 2018 to 2021). Library construction relied on the immunoSEQ multiplex PCR assay. Drawn from immuneACCESS, this table holds only the in-frame rearrangements with V and J called that TCRdb kept. Clones are partly lost; checked studies trace under half to an unresolved V gene and leave the rest unexplained. The sample has some 300,000 clones on record, approximately 90% of them singletons. The top ten clones comprise roughly 2% of the sample. Sequenced: PBMCs or T cells enriched from blood (not recorded which). The receptor source for this set is a woman aged 60-75 years in a cohort exposed to, infected with or recovered from COVID-19 (not recorded which).

The chain is built from TRBV11-2 and TRBJ2-5; D perhaps matches TRBD2 (5 bases). CDR3 length: 16 amino acids. CDR1 SGHAT and CDR2 FQNNGV come from the germline V gene. Trimming pared 3 bases from V and 2 bases from J, leaving 16 bases between. The CDR3 sequence: CASSFLPGSSQETQYF. Written as DNA, the CDR3 is TGTGCCAGCAGCTTCCTTCCGGGGTCATCGCAAGAGACCCAGTACTTC. The full variable domain, rest sourced from reference TRBV11-2 and TRBJ2-5, is EAGVAQSPRYKIIEKRQSVAFWCNPISGHATLYWYQQILGQGPKLLIQFQNNGVVDDSQLPKDRFSAERLKGVDSTLKIQPAKLEDSAVYLCASSFLPGSSQETQYFGPGTRLLVL.

The genes are TRBV7-8 and TRBJ2-7; 7 bases map to TRBD2. The CDR3 contains 14 residues. The V gene's germline CDR1 is SGHVS and CDR2 FQNEAQ. Trimming took 2 bases from V and 2 from J; bases not matched to a gene: 3. The CDR3 loop reads CASSLMAGAYEQYF. The CDR3 DNA is TGTGCCAGCAGCTTAATGGCGGGAGCCTACGAGCAGTACTTC.

This clone showed up just a few times. The chain employs TRBV4-1 and TRBJ1-2; no firm D call. The CDR3 runs to 16 residues. V shed 0 bases and J shed 1 base, with 12 bases lying between them. CDR1 and CDR2 from the germline V gene are MGHRA and YSYEKL. This CDR3 is CASSQERQAINYGYTF. CDR3 sequence (DNA): TGCGCCAGCAGCCAAGAACGGCAGGCAATTAACTATGGCTACACCTTC.

This chain joins TRBV7-9 and TRBJ2-3; 9 bases agree with TRBD2. Germline CDR1 is SEHNR and CDR2 is FQNEAQ (reference sequence). The ends lost 2 bases at V and 5 bases at J; junction bases unmatched: 5. The CDR3 runs 15 residues. The CDR3 loop is CASSLYSGSKDTQYF. The CDR3 DNA sequence: TGTGCCAGCAGCTTATATAGCGGGAGTAAAGATACGCAGTATTTT.

This clone showed up just once. In nucleotides, the CDR3 is TGCGCCAGCAGCTTGGTTGAACTAGCGGACAATGAGCAGTTCTTC. Amino acid sequence: CASSLVELADNEQFF. This chain links TRBV5-1 with TRBJ2-1; TRBD2 agrees at 8 bases. CDR1 is SGHRS, CDR2 YFSETQ, per germline. Germline trimming cut 0 bases from V and 5 bases from J; bases unmatched to any gene: 4. The CDR3 covers 15 residues.

This rearrangement joins TRBV5-1 to TRBJ2-7; D not certain. The length of the CDR3 is 14 residues. Trimming removed 2 bases at V and 0 bases at J, with 9 bases between. Germline V gives CDR1 SGHRS, CDR2 YFSETQ. DNA for the CDR3: TGCGCCAGCAGCTTAGCCAGAGGCTCCTACGAGCAGTACTTC. The encoded protein is CASSLARGSYEQYF. Looking up the rest from reference TRBV5-1 and TRBJ2-7 gives the full variable domain: KAGVTQTPRYLIKTRGQQVTLSCSPISGHRSVSWYQQTPGQGLQFLFEYFSETQRNKGNFPGRFSGRQFSNSRSEMNVSTLELGDSALYLCASSLARGSYEQYFGPGTRLTVT.

This clone was seen once. The chain couples TRBV5-8 to TRBJ2-5; maybe TRBD2 (5 bases). V shed 4 bases and J shed 0 bases, with 16 bases lying between them. The CDR3 has 16 residues. Per the germline V gene, CDR1 is SGHTS and CDR2 is YDEGEE. The CDR3 DNA sequence: TGTGCCAGCAGCCTCGAGGGCAGCGCGAACCAAGAGACCCAGTACTTC. Translated, it gives CASSLEGSANQETQYF.

V is TRBV6-5 and J is TRBJ2-7; 12 nucleotides line up with TRBD2. With 6 bases clipped from V and 7 bases from J, the junction kept 4 bases outside the gene matches. Germline V gene data show CDR1 as MNHEY and CDR2 as SVGAGI. The CDR3 runs to 13 residues. The CDR3 protein is CASRSGLAGEQYF. The CDR3 DNA reads as TGTGCCAGCAGATCGGGACTAGCGGGTGAGCAGTACTTC.

This rearrangement joins TRBV3-1 (or the pseudogene TRBV3-2) to TRBJ2-7, with D perhaps matching TRBD2 (6 bases). V shed 1 base and J shed 3 bases, with 19 bases lying between them. Germline CDR1 LGHDT, CDR2 YNNKEL (reference sequence). The CDR3 consists of 17 residues. DNA of the CDR3: TGTGCCAGCAGCCAAGGGCCGGAGGGGCCCCATAGCTACGAGCAGTACTTC. It encodes CASSQGPEGPHSYEQYF.

This chain uses TRBV6-5 with TRBJ2-1, with TRBD2 matching 15 bases. Germline V gene lookup returns CDR1 MNHEY and CDR2 SVGAGI. This CDR3 is built from 16 residues. With V trimmed by 2 bases and J by 9 bases, 5 bases remained unmatched. The CDR3, as DNA: TGTGCCAGCAGTTACACCGGACTAGCGGGAGGGAGTGAGCAGTTCTTC. Translation gives CASSYTGLAGGSEQFF.

V is TRBV19 and J is TRBJ2-7; 9 nucleotides line up with TRBD2. Per the germline V gene, CDR1 is LNHDA and CDR2 is SQIVND (reference sequence). J was trimmed by 2 bases and V by 9 bases; bases with no gene match: 5. The CDR3 sequence is 13 residues long. CDR3 in amino acids: CASRLAGTYEQYF. The CDR3 region has the DNA TGTGCCAGCCGCCTAGCGGGAACCTACGAGCAGTACTTC. Variable domain in full (rest from reference TRBV19 and TRBJ2-7): DGGITQSPKYLFRKEGQNVTLSCEQNLNHDAMYWYRQDPGQGLRLIYYSQIVNDFQKGDIAEGYSVSREKKESFPLTVTSAQKNPTAFYLCASRLAGTYEQYFGPGTRLTVT.

V gene TRBV7-3 combines with J gene TRBJ2-7; 8 nucleotides match TRBD2. The J segment lost 3 bases and the V segment lost 2 bases, leaving 6 bases of the junction unmatched. The CDR3 length is 15 residues. Per the germline V gene, CDR1 is SGHTA and CDR2 is FQGTGA. CDR3 sequence (DNA): TGTGCCAGCAGCTTAGGGGCGGGAGGCATCTACGAGCAGTACTTC. Residues: CASSLGAGGIYEQYF.

This chain joins TRBV28 and TRBJ2-1, with 7 bases fitting TRBD1. Germline values: CDR1 MDHEN, CDR2 SYDVKM. Losses at the gene ends were 5 bases for V and 7 bases for J; bases not matched to a gene: 8. The CDR3 consists of 14 residues. DNA of the CDR3: TGTGCCAGCAGTCCCCGACAGGGTACAAATGAGCAGTTCTTC. It codes for CASSPRQGTNEQFF.